The 18 T cell receptor beta chains below come from one sample, sequenced in a study of cytomegalovirus exposure and HLA in healthy donors. PCR amplification relied on 60 Vbeta primers (plus 13 Jbeta primers). Profiling relied on immunoSEQ multiplex PCR, and the TCRdb table lists in-frame clones only, not all of them. Its listing shows approximately 110,000 clones. The source material was PBMCs. These receptors came from a man aged 18 to 30 in good health and CMV-seronegative.

This chain connects TRBV5-4 to TRBJ1-1, with D possibly TRBD1 on 6 matching bases. This CDR3 spans 16 amino acids. CDR1 SGHNT and CDR2 YYREEE come from the germline V gene (reference sequence). V was cut by 1 base and J by 6 bases, with 19 bases left in between. Written as DNA, the CDR3 is TGTGCCAGCAGCTTGAGGGGGGGTTTGCAGAGGGCTGAAGCTTTCTTT. Amino acid sequence: CASSLRGGLQRAEAFF.

The V gene is TRBV6-1, the J gene TRBJ1-5; TRBD1 is a possible D gene (6 bases). Trimming removed 3 bases from V and 3 bases from J, with 15 bases in between. The CDR3 is 16 amino acids. CDR1 is MNHNS and CDR2 is SASEGT in the germline V gene. The CDR3 reads CASSDWQGITNQPQHF. In nucleotides, the CDR3 is TGTGCCAGCAGTGACTGGCAGGGGATTACCAATCAGCCCCAGCATTTT.

The rearrangement links TRBV6-1 to TRBJ2-5, with TRBD1 matching over 8 bases. Judging by the DNA end, TRBJ2-7 fits better; the J call may be wrong. CDR1 is MNHNS and CDR2 is SASEGT in the germline V gene. The CDR3 is made up of 15 amino acids. CDR3 sequence: CASSEGQGKIYEQYF. CDR3 nucleotides: TGTGCCAGCAGTGAAGGACAGGGGAAGATCTACGAGCAGTACTTC.

The chain joins TRBV6-1 to TRBJ2-7, with D tentatively TRBD1 (5 bases). In germline, CDR1 is MNHNS, CDR2 SASEGT. The CDR3 is made up of 15 amino acids. V was clipped by 2 bases and J by 3 bases, with 14 bases between them. The CDR3 sequence: CASSEWGRELYEQYF. In nucleotides, the CDR3 is TGTGCCAGCAGTGAATGGGGCAGGGAACTCTACGAGCAGTACTTC.

CDR3: CASSQNNEQFF. CDR3 coding DNA: TGCGCCAGCAGCCAAAACAATGAGCAGTTCTTC. The genes are TRBV5-1 and TRBJ2-1; the D is unclear. The CDR3 loop spans 11 amino acids. V dropped 4 bases and J dropped 5 bases, with 4 bases sitting between them. Looked up from germline, CDR1 is SGHRS and CDR2 is YFSETQ.

The rearrangement links TRBV15 to TRBJ2-7; D gene unclear. The ends were cut back, 0 bases at V and 3 bases at J, with 12 bases in the middle. The CDR3 is 15 residues long. Germline lookup yields CDR1 LNHNV and CDR2 YYDKDF (reference sequence). The CDR3 region is CATSRDLGHRYEQYF. CDR3 coding DNA: TGTGCCACCAGCAGAGATTTGGGCCACCGCTACGAGCAGTACTTC. Complete variable domain (other parts from reference TRBV15 and TRBJ2-7): DAMVIQNPRYQVTQFGKPVTLSCSQTLNHNVMYWYQQKSSQAPKLLFHYYDKDFNNEADTPDNFQSRRPNTSFCFLDIRSPGLGDTAMYLCATSRDLGHRYEQYFGPGTRLTVT.

CDR3 coding DNA: TGTGCCAGCAGACAGTTCTACGAGCAGTACTTC. It translates to CASRQFYEQYF. J is TRBJ2-7 and V is TRBV2; no clear D. The CDR3 totals 11 residues. The germline V gene encodes CDR1 SNHLY and CDR2 FYNNEI. Between the trimmed V and J ends, which lost 6 bases and 3 bases, there was a span of 6 bases. Based on the CDR3 plus reference TRBV2 and TRBJ2-7, the full variable domain is EPEVTQTPSHQVTQMGQEVILRCVPISNHLYFYWYRQILGQKVEFLVSFYNNEISEKSEIFDDQFSVERPDGSNFTLKIRSTKLEDSAMYFCASRQFYEQYFGPGTRLTVT.

J is TRBJ1-4 and V is TRBV28; tentatively, D is TRBD1 (5 bases). Germline V gene lookup returns CDR1 MDHEN and CDR2 SYDVKM. The germline V and J ends were trimmed by 8 bases and 6 bases, with 16 bases remaining between them. This CDR3 region has 14 residues. For the CDR3, the DNA is TGTGCCAGCTCTCCACGGCAGGGCGATGAAAAACTGTTTTTT. Its protein is CASSPRQGDEKLFF. The whole variable domain, remainder taken from reference TRBV28 and TRBJ1-4, is DVKVTQSSRYLVKRTGEKVFLECVQDMDHENMFWYRQDPGLGLRLIYFSYDVKMKEKGDIPEGYSVSREKKERFSLILESASTNQTSMYLCASSPRQGDEKLFFGSGTQLSVL.

V and J are TRBV10-3 and TRBJ2-5, with TRBD1 as a possible D gene (5 bases). CDR3 length: 14 amino acids. V was pared by 3 bases and J by 0 bases, with 8 bases between. Germline assignment: CDR1 ENHRY and CDR2 SYGVKD. The CDR3 DNA sequence: TGTGCCATCAGTGACAGGGCGTACCAAGAGACCCAGTACTTC. Translation: CAISDRAYQETQYF.

V gene TRBV7-9 combines with J gene TRBJ2-1, with D perhaps matching TRBD2 (5 bases). Germline-derived CDR1 and CDR2 are SEHNR and FQNEAQ (reference sequence). The ends were cut back, 4 bases at V and 0 bases at J, with 13 bases in the middle. The length of the CDR3 is 16 residues. CDR3 DNA sequence: TGTGCCAGCAGCTCGGCTGCGGGCAGCTCCTACAATGAGCAGTTCTTC. Protein: CASSSAAGSSYNEQFF.

J is TRBJ1-5 and V is TRBV4-1; TRBD1 matches at 8 bases. Looked up from germline, CDR1 is MGHRA and CDR2 is YSYEKL. There are 15 residues in the CDR3. J gave up 5 bases and V 1 base, and 4 bases lay outside the gene matches. CDR3 sequence: CASSQGQGAYQPQHF. CDR3 nucleotides: TGCGCCAGCAGCCAAGGTCAGGGGGCTTATCAGCCCCAGCATTTT.

CDR3 protein: CASSLRTSGYNEQFF. CDR3 coding DNA: TGCGCCAGCAGCCTACGGACTAGCGGGTACAATGAGCAGTTCTTC. The chain combines TRBV5-1 with TRBJ2-1; the match to TRBD2 covers 11 bases. The CDR3 is 15 residues long. Germline V gene sequence: CDR1 SGHRS, CDR2 YFSETQ. J was trimmed by 4 bases and V by 4 bases; bases with no gene match: 4.

J is TRBJ2-3 and V is TRBV28; weak D call: TRBD2 (6 bases). Deletions cut 5 bases from V and 8 bases from J, with 14 bases between. This CDR3 is built from 13 residues. Germline CDR1 is MDHEN and CDR2 is SYDVKM. The CDR3 loop reads CASSPGVSGTQYF. The DNA for the CDR3 is TGTGCCAGCAGTCCTGGGGTTAGCGGTACGCAGTATTTT.

V is TRBV6-1 and J is TRBJ2-7; D call uncertain. The CDR3 consists of 15 residues. V lost 1 base, J lost 2 bases, and 12 bases lay in between. Germline V CDR1 and CDR2: MNHNS, SASEGT. DNA for the CDR3: TGTGCCAGCAGTGAAGGTCCAGGATGGACCTACGAGCAGTACTTC. Its translation: CASSEGPGWTYEQYF.

The chain carries TRBV19 and TRBJ2-3, with 7 positions matching TRBD1. J lost 7 bases, V lost 8 bases, and 6 bases had no gene match. The CDR3 totals 12 residues. Per the germline V gene, CDR1 is LNHDA and CDR2 is SQIVND (reference sequence). The chain's CDR3 is CASGQGVNTQYF. The CDR3 bases are TGTGCCAGTGGGCAGGGGGTGAATACGCAGTATTTT.

The chain has TRBV5-4 and TRBJ1-4; TRBD1 might be the D (6 bases). V lost 4 bases and J lost 6, with 13 bases in between. CDR3 length equals 14 residues. Germline lookup yields CDR1 SGHNT and CDR2 YYREEE (reference sequence). This CDR3 reads CASSRPGDDEKLFF. The CDR3 DNA follows: TGTGCCAGCAGCCGTCCAGGGGACGATGAAAAACTGTTTTTT.

The CDR3 loop is CASNRDMNTEAFF. The CDR3 DNA is TGTGCCAGCAATCGAGACATGAACACTGAAGCTTTCTTT. The V and J genes are TRBV6-5 and TRBJ1-1; D unclear. Looked up from germline, CDR1 is MNHEY and CDR2 is SVGAGI. The CDR3 length is 13 residues. The ends were cut back, 7 bases at V and 0 bases at J, with 9 bases in the middle.

CDR3 sequence (DNA): TGTGCCAGCAGCTCCATAGAGGAGCAGTTCTTC. Translation gives CASSSIEEQFF. The chain couples TRBV5-5 to TRBJ2-1; D not resolved. Trimming removed 3 bases from V and 10 bases from J, with 8 bases in between. The CDR3 has 11 amino acids. Per germline, CDR1 SGHKS and CDR2 YYEKEE (reference sequence).